Sequencing of this T cell receptor (beta chain) was carried out in a study of monozygotic twins with inflammatory bowel disease. Points from the study as a whole: Ultimately, a single strong signal or clonotype associated with IBD was not supported. The inverse Simpson measure of TCRbeta diversity was lower in IBD patients than in healthy co-twins. The sharing of clonotypes with others was lower in IBD patients than in healthy twins, especially with disease activity.

Template switching was used to attach UMIs, which incorporated a 6-nucleotide sample barcode. Each CDR3 protein gets one entry in TCRdb, which reprocessed the 5' RACE reads and gives no DNA. Its table records tens of thousands of distinct CDR3 sequences. On this clonotype: Its antigen is undetermined.

This CDR3 is 12 amino acids long. Germline V gene sequence: CDR1 SGHDT, CDR2 YYEEEE. The clonotype comes from a human donor with ulcerative colitis or Crohn's disease, or a healthy co-twin of an affected twin (not recorded which). Sequencing was performed on blood. The genes are TRBV5-6 and TRBJ2-1. Here the CDR3 reads CASSLASAEQFF.